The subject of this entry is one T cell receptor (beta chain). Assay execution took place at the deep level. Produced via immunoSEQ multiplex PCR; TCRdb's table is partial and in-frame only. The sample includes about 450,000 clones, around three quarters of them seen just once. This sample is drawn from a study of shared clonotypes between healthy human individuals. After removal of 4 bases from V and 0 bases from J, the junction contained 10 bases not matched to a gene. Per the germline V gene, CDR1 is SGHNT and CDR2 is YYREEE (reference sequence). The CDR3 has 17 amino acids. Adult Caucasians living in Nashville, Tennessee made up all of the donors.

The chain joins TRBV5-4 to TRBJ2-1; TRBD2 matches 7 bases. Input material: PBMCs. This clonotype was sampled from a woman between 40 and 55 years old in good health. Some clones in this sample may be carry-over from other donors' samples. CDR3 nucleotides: TGTGCCAGCAGCGGCCTAAAGGGGAGGGCCTCCTACAATGAGCAGTTCTTC. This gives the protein CASSGLKGRASYNEQFF.